One sample yielded the 25 T cell receptor beta chains listed below, sequenced in a study of identifying expanded T cells in peripheral blood. Sequencing used immunoSEQ multiplex PCR; TCRdb keeps in-frame clones, though not all of them. The data show approximately 90,000 clones, more than 75% seen once. The sequenced material came from blood. These receptors were obtained from a person between 18 and 70 years old in good health.

The CDR3 DNA follows: TGTGCCAGCAGTTACGCCACGCCGGCGTTCTACGAGCAGTACTTC. Translating gives CASSYATPAFYEQYF. The chain recombines TRBV6-5 with TRBJ2-7; D remains ambiguous. The CDR3 loop spans 15 amino acids. Trimming cost V 2 bases and J 3 bases, with 14 bases left between them. Germline V gene lookup returns CDR1 MNHEY and CDR2 SVGAGI.

This chain joins TRBV11-3 and TRBJ2-7; D not resolved. CDR3 size: 11 residues. In germline, CDR1 is SGHNT, CDR2 YENEEA. Trimming removed 2 bases from V and 6 bases from J, with 5 bases in between. CDR3: CASSLNIEQYF. CDR3 sequence (DNA): TGTGCCAGCAGCTTAAACATCGAGCAGTACTTC.

Of note for this clone: This may stem from a read error, because a much larger clone lies one nucleotide away. Here the CDR3 reads CASSYLGDTQYF. CDR3 DNA sequence: TGTGCCAGCAGTTACTTGGGGGATACGCAGTATTTT. This chain uses TRBV6-5 with TRBJ2-3; D not resolved. The germline V gene encodes CDR1 MNHEY and CDR2 SVGAGI. The germline V and J ends were trimmed by 1 base and 6 bases, with 5 bases remaining between them. The length of the CDR3 is 12 residues.

The chain is built from TRBV11-2 and TRBJ2-3; D remains unclear. V was shortened by 1 base and J by 0 bases, with 5 bases between the two germline ends. The V gene's germline CDR1 is SGHAT and CDR2 FQNNGV. This CDR3 region has 14 residues. CDR3 sequence (DNA): TGTGCCAGCAGCTTAGTTTATAGCACAGATACGCAGTATTTT. This sequence encodes CASSLVYSTDTQYF.

V usage is TRBV29-1 and J usage is TRBJ2-3; 8 bases are a match to TRBD2. This CDR3 is built from 13 residues. Germline trimming cut 7 bases from V and 2 bases from J; bases unmatched to any gene: 5. CDR1 and CDR2 from the germline V gene are SQVTM and ANQGSEA. In DNA form, the CDR3 reads TGCAGCGCCAGCGGGGGTAACACAGATACGCAGTATTTT. This sequence encodes CSASGGNTDTQYF.

This rearrangement joins TRBV10-3 to TRBJ2-2; D might be TRBD1 (5 bases). Germline-derived CDR1 and CDR2 are ENHRY and SYGVKD. V dropped 6 bases and J dropped 6 bases, with 11 bases sitting between them. This CDR3 has 13 amino acids. The CDR3 DNA reads TGTGCCATCAGAGGACAAATCGCCGGGGAGCTGTTTTTT. It codes for CAIRGQIAGELFF.

V usage is TRBV19 and J usage is TRBJ1-1, with D maybe TRBD1 (5 bases). The V gene lost 2 bases and the J gene lost 0 bases, with 10 bases spanning the gap. This CDR3 has 15 residues. The germline V gene encodes CDR1 LNHDA and CDR2 SQIVND (reference sequence). The CDR3 coding sequence is TGTGCCAGTAGTATAAGTCCAGGGATGAACACTGAAGCTTTCTTT. Protein sequence: CASSISPGMNTEAFF.

The rearrangement joins TRBV4-1 to TRBJ1-1; D may be TRBD1 (5 bases). This CDR3 contains 14 residues. V lost 2 bases to trimming and J lost 11 bases, with 18 bases between them. Germline V gene lookup returns CDR1 MGHRA and CDR2 YSYEKL. In nucleotides, the CDR3 is TGCGCCAGCAGCCAACCAAAGAGGGGTATTCCGGCTTTCTTT. It is translated as CASSQPKRGIPAFF.

On this clone: One end of the junction varies from germline; a read error may be responsible. The chain has TRBV5-1 and TRBJ2-5; no firm D call. CDR1 is SGHRS, CDR2 YFSETQ, per germline. The CDR3 contains 15 residues. DNA of the CDR3: TGCGCCAGCAGCTTGACCCCGGACGGACGAGGCCTTAAGAACTTC. Protein product: CASSLTPDGRGLKNF.

The chain has TRBV7-6 and TRBJ2-1; weak D call: TRBD2 (6 bases). This CDR3 comprises 13 residues. The germline CDR1 and CDR2 sequences are SGHVS and FNYEAQ. The V end was cut by 2 bases, the J end by 7 bases, with 9 bases between. CDR3 region: CASSLMGTNEQFF. CDR3 nucleotide sequence: TGTGCCAGCAGCTTAATGGGGACTAATGAGCAGTTCTTC.

This rearrangement joins TRBV6-5 to TRBJ2-7; TRBD2 might be the D (7 bases). The CDR3 consists of 15 residues. CDR1 and CDR2 (germline): MNHEY, SVGAGI. V gave up 6 bases and J gave up 3 bases, with 18 bases separating them. The CDR3 here is CASRVSGGEGYEQYF. The CDR3 nucleotides read TGTGCCAGCAGGGTATCGGGGGGCGAAGGCTACGAGCAGTACTTC.

This clone appeared once. The V call is TRBV5-1, the J call TRBJ1-4; D possibly corresponds to TRBD1 (6 bases). The CDR3 sequence is 14 residues long. Trimming took 3 bases from V and 4 from J, leaving 10 bases between them. Germline-derived CDR1 and CDR2 are SGHRS and YFSETQ. The CDR3 loop is CASSSGVDNEKLFF. CDR3 nucleotide sequence: TGCGCCAGCAGCTCAGGGGTGGATAATGAAAAACTGTTTTTT.

The chain joins TRBV30 to TRBJ1-1; D not certain. This CDR3 contains 11 residues. V lost 2 bases and J 10 bases, leaving 11 bases between the germline ends. Germline V CDR1 and CDR2: GTSNPN, SVGIG (reference sequence). The CDR3 is CAWSLSRGAFF. In DNA form, the CDR3 reads TGTGCCTGGAGTCTCAGCCGGGGAGCTTTCTTT.

V gene TRBV19 combines with J gene TRBJ1-1; the match to TRBD1 covers 8 bases. V lost 8 bases, J lost 1 base, and 9 bases stayed unmatched. The germline CDR1 and CDR2 sequences are LNHDA and SQIVND (reference sequence). The CDR3 contains 15 residues. The CDR3 DNA reads TGTGCCAGTCACTGGGGGGGGACAGGGAACACTGAAGCTTTCTTT. It encodes CASHWGGTGNTEAFF.

The gene calls are TRBV5-1 and TRBJ2-2, with D perhaps TRBD1 (6 bases). V lost 6 bases to trimming and J lost 0 bases, with 18 bases between them. Germline CDR1 is SGHRS and CDR2 is YFSETQ. There are 17 residues in the CDR3. As DNA, the CDR3 is TGCGCCAGCACCGATGATAAGGGGGTCGCGAACACCGGGGAGCTGTTTTTT. Translation: CASTDDKGVANTGELFF.

CDR3 in amino acids: CASSLVRAGELFF. The CDR3 nucleotides are TGTGCCAGCAGCTTAGTAAGGGCCGGGGAGCTGTTTTTT. The rearrangement uses TRBV7-2 and TRBJ2-2; D is unclear. Germline V gene lookup returns CDR1 SGHTA and CDR2 FQGNSA. The germline V and J ends were trimmed by 1 base and 6 bases, with 6 bases remaining between them. The CDR3 extends over 13 amino acids.

The rearrangement uses TRBV28 and TRBJ1-1, with a possible D match to TRBD1 (6 bases). This CDR3 region has 15 residues. Deletions cut 6 bases from V and 5 bases from J, with 19 bases between. The germline V gene has CDR1 MDHEN and CDR2 SYDVKM. CDR3 nucleotides: TGTGCCAGCAGCCCACCTGGGGGGCCTCGGACTGAAGCTTTCTTT. It is translated as CASSPPGGPRTEAFF. The full variable domain, its missing parts supplied by reference TRBV28 and TRBJ1-1, is DVKVTQSSRYLVKRTGEKVFLECVQDMDHENMFWYRQDPGLGLRLIYFSYDVKMKEKGDIPEGYSVSREKKERFSLILESASTNQTSMYLCASSPPGGPRTEAFFGQGTRLTVV.

V and J are TRBV5-1 and TRBJ2-4, with D tentatively TRBD2 (6 bases). The CDR3 consists of 13 residues. V lost 3 bases to trimming and J lost 9 bases, with 13 bases between them. CDR1 is SGHRS and CDR2 is YFSETQ in the germline V gene. DNA of the CDR3: TGCGCCAGCAGCTCTGACGGGGGTGGCATTCAGTACTTC. This codes for CASSSDGGGIQYF.

V and J are TRBV6-5 and TRBJ2-4, with a possible D match to TRBD1 (5 bases). The CDR3 is made up of 15 amino acids. From germline, CDR1 is MNHEY and CDR2 SVGAGI. Trimming left V 7 bases short and J 0 bases short, with 13 bases between. Here the CDR3 DNA reads TGTGCCAGCATGGGGCAGGTCTTAGCCAAAAACATTCAGTACTTC. The encoded protein is CASMGQVLAKNIQYF.

The chain is built from TRBV11-3 and TRBJ2-7; tentatively, D is TRBD2 (5 bases). The CDR3 is made up of 16 amino acids. Germline V CDR1 and CDR2: SGHNT, YENEEA. V was trimmed by 0 bases and J by 0 bases, leaving 12 bases between them. The CDR3 region is CASSLDRGPSSYEQYF. CDR3 DNA: TGTGCCAGCAGCTTAGATCGAGGGCCCAGCTCCTACGAGCAGTACTTC.

The rearrangement links TRBV7-9 to TRBJ1-5; 7 bases match TRBD1. Germline trimming cut 2 bases from V and 5 bases from J; bases unmatched to any gene: 6. The CDR3 totals 15 residues. Germline V gene sequence: CDR1 SEHNR, CDR2 FQNEAQ (reference sequence). CDR3 coding DNA: TGTGCCAGCAGCTTAACAGGGGAGGATTATCAGCCCCAGCATTTT. Translated, it gives CASSLTGEDYQPQHF.

The chain employs TRBV9 and TRBJ1-2, with 7 bases that match TRBD1. This CDR3 has 17 amino acids. J gave up 0 bases and V 0 bases, and 8 bases lay outside the gene matches. In germline, CDR1 is SGDLS, CDR2 YYNGEE. The CDR3 spells CASSVGGDRASNYGYTF. CDR3 coding DNA: TGTGCCAGCAGCGTAGGTGGGGACAGAGCTTCTAACTATGGCTACACCTTC.

The V call is TRBV7-9, the J call TRBJ1-4, with a possible D match to TRBD1 (5 bases). V lost 3 bases and J lost 8, with 13 bases in between. This CDR3 has 14 residues. CDR1 and CDR2 from the germline V gene are SEHNR and FQNEAQ (reference sequence). The CDR3 spells CASSFGAGVEKLFF. CDR3 nucleotide sequence: TGTGCCAGCAGCTTCGGGGCGGGCGTCGAAAAACTGTTTTTT.

The rearrangement links TRBV10-3 to TRBJ2-7, with D perhaps given as TRBD1 or TRBD2 (7 bases each). Germline lookup yields CDR1 ENHRY and CDR2 SYGVKD. The V end lost 7 bases, the J end lost 5 bases, and 12 bases lay between the germline ends. The CDR3 runs to 12 residues. The CDR3 nucleotides are TGTGCCATCAAACAGGGGAGGGACGAGCAGTACTTC. Protein: CAIKQGRDEQYF.

The V and J genes are TRBV2 and TRBJ1-2, with a tentative D call TRBD1 (5 bases). The CDR3 extends over 13 amino acids. The V gene lost 4 bases and the J gene lost 4 bases, with 10 bases spanning the gap. Germline-derived CDR1 and CDR2 are SNHLY and FYNNEI. CDR3 nucleotides: TGTGCCAGCAGTGGGGGACGGACCTATGGCTACACCTTC. Its translation: CASSGGRTYGYTF.